The entry that follows covers one T cell receptor (beta chain) sequence. Its specificity is unknown. CDR3 length: 15 residues. J gave up 6 bases and V 1 base, and 2 bases lay outside the gene matches. The germline gives CDR1 LNHDA, CDR2 SQIVND (reference sequence). The data belong to a study of post-analysis software for immune sequencing data. The overall study: Recorded subtypes: relapsing-remitting, secondary progressive, progressive-relapsing; some patients unannotated.

Study-wide results and limits: Compared with controls, patients had more of 4 to 6 TRBV segments, including TRBV5-6, TRBV5-1 and TRBV20-1. Among multiple sclerosis patients, normalized Chao1 diversity was significantly below that of controls.

Prepared TCR beta cDNA libraries contained unique molecular identifiers. A single record per CDR3 protein comes from TCRdb applying MiXCR to the PCR reads. The table has 820,000 or so distinct CDR3 sequences, approximately 53% seen once; the top ten hold 4.6%. The sample comprised blood. The clonotype originates from a girl under 18 with multiple sclerosis. The gene calls are TRBV19 and TRBJ2-1; 11 bases agree with TRBD2. The CDR3: CASSIGLAGTNEQFF. CDR3 sequence (DNA): TGTGCCAGTAGTATAGGACTAGCGGGGACCAATGAGCAGTTCTTC.